This section outlines one T cell receptor beta chain sequence together with its context. Its antigen is currently unknown. This sample is drawn from a study of early stage breast cancer tumors. Assay: immunoSEQ multiplex PCR; the TCRdb copy retains only in-frame clones and omits some. The sample yields around 48,000 clones, around 90% seen once. The germline V gene encodes CDR1 SGHAT and CDR2 FQNNGV. V lost 3 bases and J 4 bases, leaving 7 bases between the germline ends. The CDR3 is 13 amino acids. Findings and caveats of the study: Compared with adjacent normal breast tissue, tumors showed roughly 2.5-fold greater T cell density and higher clonality.

The chain uses TRBV11-2 and TRBJ2-1, with D uncertain. This receptor was obtained from a person between 65 and 79 years old with breast cancer. Sample: blood. The CDR3 DNA is TGTGCCAGCAGCTTGTCTGCGTACAATGAGCAGTTCTTC. It specifies CASSLSAYNEQFF. Supplemented by reference TRBV11-2 and TRBJ2-1, the full variable domain reads EAGVAQSPRYKIIEKRQSVAFWCNPISGHATLYWYQQILGQGPKLLIQFQNNGVVDDSQLPKDRFSAERLKGVDSTLKIQPAKLEDSAVYLCASSLSAYNEQFFGPGTRLTVL.